Sequencing of this T cell receptor (beta chain) was carried out in a study of T cells in Graves' hyperthyroidism and ophthalmopathy. Findings and caveats of the study: Stable hyperthyroidism and ophthalmopathy were separated using 13 V-J signatures.

Template material for amplifying TCR beta CDR3 regions consisted of RNA transcripts. A first-round RT-PCR of the TCR CDR3 used the HTBI primer set. From the multiplex PCR reads, TCRdb called clonotypes with MiXCR, one entry per CDR3 protein. The table has about 600,000 distinct CDR3 sequences, around 16% seen once. The V gene lost 5 bases and the J gene lost 9 bases, with 20 bases spanning the gap. From germline, CDR1 is SGHAT and CDR2 FQNNGV. The CDR3 consists of 15 residues. Reasons for excluding patients were uncontrolled infection, other autoimmune disease, pregnancy or lactation. In making diagnoses, clinical symptoms, serum thyroxine and TRAb, thyroid ultrasound and orbital computed tomography were all used. A roughly 9.3 ml volume of fresh peripheral blood provided the PBMCs. This clonotype was seen ten or more times. Its antigen is unidentified.

Sequences were obtained from blood. This chain uses TRBV11-2 with TRBJ2-1; TRBD2 might be the D (6 bases). This sequence was found in a woman aged 40 to 50 with Graves' ophthalmopathy. CDR3 nucleotide sequence: TGTGCCAGCAGCCCAGCTGGTGGGGGGTTCGGTGAGCAGTTCTTC. As protein: CASSPAGGGFGEQFF.